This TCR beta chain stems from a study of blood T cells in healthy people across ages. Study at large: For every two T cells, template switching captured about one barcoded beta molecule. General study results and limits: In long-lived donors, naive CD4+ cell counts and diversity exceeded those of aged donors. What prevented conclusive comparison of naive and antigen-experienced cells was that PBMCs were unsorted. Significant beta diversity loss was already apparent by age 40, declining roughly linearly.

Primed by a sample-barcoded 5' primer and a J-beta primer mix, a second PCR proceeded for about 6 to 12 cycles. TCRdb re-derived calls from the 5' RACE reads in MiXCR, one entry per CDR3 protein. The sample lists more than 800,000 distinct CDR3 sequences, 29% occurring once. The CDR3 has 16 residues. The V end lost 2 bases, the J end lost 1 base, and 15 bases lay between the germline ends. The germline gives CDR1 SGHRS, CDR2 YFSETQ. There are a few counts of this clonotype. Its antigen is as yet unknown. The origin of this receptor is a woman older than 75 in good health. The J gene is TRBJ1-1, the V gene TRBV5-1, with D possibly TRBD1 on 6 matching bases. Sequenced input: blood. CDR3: CASSLTGTLGNTEAFF. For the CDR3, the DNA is TGCGCCAGCAGCTTAACAGGGACCTTGGGGAACACTGAAGCTTTCTTT. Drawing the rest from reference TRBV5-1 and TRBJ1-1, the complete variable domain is KAGVTQTPRYLIKTRGQQVTLSCSPISGHRSVSWYQQTPGQGLQFLFEYFSETQRNKGNFPGRFSGRQFSNSRSEMNVSTLELGDSALYLCASSLTGTLGNTEAFFGQGTRLTVV.